This entry concerns a single T cell receptor beta chain. Its antigen is currently unknown. Other nucleotide sequences from this sample produce the same CDR3. The data originate from a study of beta chain features in type 1 diabetes. The investigators reverse transcribed all of the isolated RNA, so they sequenced expressed TCRB transcripts. Sequenced by immunoSEQ multiplex PCR; TCRdb stores in-frame clones only, minus some. Among approximately 150,000 clones listed, around 63% were seen once. CD4+ naive, central memory, regulatory and stem cell-like memory cells were sorted via CD45RO/CCR7/CD25/CD127/CD95/CD27. Over 95% purity was reached by all sorted populations. The study, taken as a whole, reports: Type 1 diabetes patients had VDJ junctions that carried fewer insertions and more deletions. In every one of the four CD4+ subsets, TCRB CDR3s were moderately but significantly shorter in Type 1 diabetes patients. In comparison with healthy donors, patients had naive, central memory and Treg TCRB repertoires that appeared more similar.

This CDR3 contains 14 residues. Germline V CDR1 and CDR2: SGHTA, FQGNSA. Trimming removed 5 bases from V and 1 base from J; junction bases left unmatched: 4. Sequencing was performed on naive CD4+ T cells from blood. V gene TRBV7-2 combines with J gene TRBJ2-5, with 7 bases lining up with TRBD2. The sequence was collected from a man aged 25-45 years with type 1 diabetes. CDR3 sequence reads: CASSPSGAQETQYF. The CDR3 nucleotides are TGTGCCAGCAGCCCGAGCGGGGCCCAAGAGACCCAGTACTTC.